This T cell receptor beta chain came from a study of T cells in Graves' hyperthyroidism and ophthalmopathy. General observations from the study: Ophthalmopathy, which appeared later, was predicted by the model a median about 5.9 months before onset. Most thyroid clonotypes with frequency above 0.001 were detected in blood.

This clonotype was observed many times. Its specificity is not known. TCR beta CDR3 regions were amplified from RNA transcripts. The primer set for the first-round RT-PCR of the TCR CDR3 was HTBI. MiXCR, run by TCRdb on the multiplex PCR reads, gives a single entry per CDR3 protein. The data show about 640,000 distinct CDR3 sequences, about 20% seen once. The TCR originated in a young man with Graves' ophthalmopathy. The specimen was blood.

The CDR3 loop is CASSEETGFHEQYF. DNA for the CDR3: TGTGCCAGCAGCGAGGAAACAGGGTTCCACGAGCAGTACTTC. The chain couples TRBV3-1 to TRBJ2-7, with D perhaps TRBD1 (6 bases). This CDR3 has 14 amino acids. Per the germline V gene, CDR1 is LGHDT and CDR2 is YNNKEL (reference sequence). The V end was cut by 5 bases, the J end by 5 bases, with 16 bases between.